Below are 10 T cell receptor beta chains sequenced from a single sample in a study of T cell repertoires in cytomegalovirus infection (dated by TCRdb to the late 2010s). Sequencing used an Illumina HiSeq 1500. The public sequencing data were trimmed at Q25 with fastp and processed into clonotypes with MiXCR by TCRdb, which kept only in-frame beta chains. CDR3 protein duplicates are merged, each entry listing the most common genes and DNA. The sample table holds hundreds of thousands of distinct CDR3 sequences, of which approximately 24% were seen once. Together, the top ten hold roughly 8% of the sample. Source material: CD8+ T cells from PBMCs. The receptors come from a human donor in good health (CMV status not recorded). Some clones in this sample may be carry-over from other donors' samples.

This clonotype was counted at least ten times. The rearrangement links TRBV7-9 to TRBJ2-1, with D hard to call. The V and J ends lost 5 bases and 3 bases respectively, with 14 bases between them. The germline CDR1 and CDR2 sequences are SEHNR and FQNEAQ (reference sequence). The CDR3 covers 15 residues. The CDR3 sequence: CASSPRTAFYNEQFF. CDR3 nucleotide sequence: TGTGCCAGCAGCCCACGGACGGCTTTCTACAATGAGCAGTTCTTC.

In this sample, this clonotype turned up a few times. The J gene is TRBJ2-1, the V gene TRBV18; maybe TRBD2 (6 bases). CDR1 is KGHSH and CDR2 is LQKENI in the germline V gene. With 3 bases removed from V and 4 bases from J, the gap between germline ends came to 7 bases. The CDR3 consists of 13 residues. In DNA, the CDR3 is TGTGCCAGCTCACCGGACTATTACAATGAGCAGTTCTTC. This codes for CASSPDYYNEQFF.

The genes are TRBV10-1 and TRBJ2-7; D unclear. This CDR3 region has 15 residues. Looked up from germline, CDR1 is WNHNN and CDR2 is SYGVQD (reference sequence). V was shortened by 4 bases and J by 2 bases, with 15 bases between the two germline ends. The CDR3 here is CASSVGFEDPYEQYF. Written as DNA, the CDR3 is TGCGCCAGCAGTGTGGGGTTCGAAGATCCCTACGAGCAGTACTTC.

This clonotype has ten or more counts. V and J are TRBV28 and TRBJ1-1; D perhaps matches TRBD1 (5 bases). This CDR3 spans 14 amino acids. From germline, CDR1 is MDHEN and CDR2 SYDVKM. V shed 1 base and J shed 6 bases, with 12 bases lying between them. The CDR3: CASSLFREVPEAFF. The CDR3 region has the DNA TGTGCCAGCAGTTTATTCAGGGAGGTCCCTGAAGCTTTCTTT.

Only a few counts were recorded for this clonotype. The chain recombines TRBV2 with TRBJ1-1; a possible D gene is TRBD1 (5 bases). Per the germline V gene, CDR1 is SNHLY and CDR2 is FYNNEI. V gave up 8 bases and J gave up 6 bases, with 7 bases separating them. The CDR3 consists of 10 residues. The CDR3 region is CASAGAEAFF. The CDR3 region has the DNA TGTGCCAGCGCGGGGGCTGAAGCTTTCTTT.

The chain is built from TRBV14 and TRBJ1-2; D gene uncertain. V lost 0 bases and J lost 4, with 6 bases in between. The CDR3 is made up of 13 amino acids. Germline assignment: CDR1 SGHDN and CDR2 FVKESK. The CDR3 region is CASSQDQGYGYTF. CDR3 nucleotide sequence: TGTGCCAGCAGCCAAGATCAAGGCTATGGCTACACCTTC.

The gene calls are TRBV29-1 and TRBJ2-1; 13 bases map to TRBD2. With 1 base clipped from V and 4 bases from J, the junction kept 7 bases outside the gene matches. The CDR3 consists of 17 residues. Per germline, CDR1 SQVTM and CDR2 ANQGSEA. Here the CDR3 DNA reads TGCAGCGTTGAAGGACTAGCGGGGGGCCGGAGGTACAATGAGCAGTTCTTC. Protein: CSVEGLAGGRRYNEQFF.

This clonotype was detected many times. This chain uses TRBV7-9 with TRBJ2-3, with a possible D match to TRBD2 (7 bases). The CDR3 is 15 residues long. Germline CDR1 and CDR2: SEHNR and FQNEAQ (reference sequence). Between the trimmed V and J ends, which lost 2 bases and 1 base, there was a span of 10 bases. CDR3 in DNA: TGTGCCAGCAGCTTAAGGCGGGGGCGCACAGATACGCAGTATTTT. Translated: CASSLRRGRTDTQYF.

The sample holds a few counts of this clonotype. For the CDR3, the DNA is TGTGCCAGCAGTTCCCTACAGGGGGTGGGGACTGAAGCTTTCTTT. It is translated as CASSSLQGVGTEAFF. The rearrangement uses TRBV6-2 or TRBV6-3 and TRBJ1-1, with TRBD1 matching 8 bases. This CDR3 is built from 15 residues. Germline lookup yields CDR1 MNHEY and CDR2 SVGEGT. Trimming removed 4 bases from V and 5 bases from J; junction bases left unmatched: 9.

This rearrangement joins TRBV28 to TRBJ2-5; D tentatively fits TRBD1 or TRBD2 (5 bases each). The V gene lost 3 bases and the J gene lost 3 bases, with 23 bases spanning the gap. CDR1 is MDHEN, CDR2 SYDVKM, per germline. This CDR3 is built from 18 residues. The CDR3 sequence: CASSFPGAPLLRKETQYF. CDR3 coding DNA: TGTGCCAGCAGTTTCCCCGGGGCTCCTCTACTCAGGAAAGAGACCCAGTACTTC.